Following are 11 T cell receptor beta chains from one sample sequenced in a study of Graves' ophthalmopathy and Graves' hyperthyroidism. RNA transcripts provided the template for amplifying TCR beta CDR3 regions. First-round RT-PCR used HTBI primers; second-round multiplex PCR followed. TCRdb passed the multiplex PCR reads through MiXCR, listing each CDR3 protein once. The profile shows about 480,000 distinct CDR3 sequences, over 13% of them singletons. The sequenced material came from blood. The receptors were gathered from a woman aged 30 to 39 with Graves' ophthalmopathy.

This clonotype was counted only a few times. V usage is TRBV11-2 and J usage is TRBJ2-4; 8 bases line up with TRBD1. The V and J ends lost 5 bases and 7 bases, in that order; junction bases with no gene match: 4. CDR3 length equals 13 residues. Germline CDR1 SGHAT, CDR2 FQNNGV. The CDR3 nucleotides are TGTGCCAGCAGCACGCGACAGGGGAACATTCAGTACTTC. This sequence encodes CASSTRQGNIQYF.

The table lists this clonotype with a count of one. The rearrangement joins TRBV6-1 to TRBJ1-5, with D uncertain. The CDR3 totals 13 residues. Germline values: CDR1 MNHNS, CDR2 SASEGT. V lost 1 base and J lost 10, with 11 bases in between. CDR3 residues: CASSEGGSSPQHF. The CDR3 nucleotides read TGTGCCAGCAGTGAAGGTGGCAGTTCCCCCCAGCATTTT.

This clonotype has ten or more counts. The chain recombines TRBV6-1 with TRBJ1-2; possible D gene TRBD1, 5 bases. Germline V gene sequence: CDR1 MNHNS, CDR2 SASEGT. The CDR3 sequence is 15 residues long. Trimming stripped 1 base from V and 4 bases from J, with 13 bases between. The CDR3 nucleotides read TGTGCCAGCAGTGAAGATGCCAGGGTTGGCTATGGCTACACCTTC. As protein: CASSEDARVGYGYTF.

This clonotype was recorded at least ten times. The V and J genes are TRBV5-1 and TRBJ1-1; D is undetermined. This CDR3 region has 14 residues. Germline assignment: CDR1 SGHRS and CDR2 YFSETQ. Trimming took 0 bases from V and 3 from J, leaving 9 bases between them. CDR3 loop: CASSLAGHDTEAFF. The CDR3 nucleotides read TGCGCCAGCAGCTTGGCCGGGCACGACACTGAAGCTTTCTTT. Variable domain in full (rest from reference TRBV5-1 and TRBJ1-1): KAGVTQTPRYLIKTRGQQVTLSCSPISGHRSVSWYQQTPGQGLQFLFEYFSETQRNKGNFPGRFSGRQFSNSRSEMNVSTLELGDSALYLCASSLAGHDTEAFFGQGTRLTVV.

This clonotype was counted many times. V and J are TRBV7-6 and TRBJ2-6; D unclear. Trimming took off 5 bases at V and 0 bases at J, with 20 bases between the two ends. From germline, CDR1 is SGHVS and CDR2 FNYEAQ. The CDR3 totals 19 residues. CDR3 region: CASSPSKTNGASGANVLTF. The CDR3 DNA reads as TGTGCCAGCAGCCCGTCGAAAACTAACGGAGCCTCTGGGGCCAACGTCCTGACTTTC.

Ten or more counts support this clonotype. The rearrangement joins TRBV6-1 to TRBJ1-1; 9 nucleotides line up with TRBD1. Looked up from germline, CDR1 is MNHNS and CDR2 is SASEGT. The V and J ends lost 7 bases and 3 bases, in that order; junction bases with no gene match: 6. The CDR3 consists of 14 residues. The CDR3 nucleotides are TGTGCCAGCACCGAAGACAGGGGGGACACTGAAGCTTTCTTT. Translated: CASTEDRGDTEAFF.

This clonotype was counted many times. A much larger clone differs by one base, so this may be a read error. As DNA, the CDR3 is TGCAGTGCTAGATCAGCGAAGGGGGCAGAGACCCAGTACTTC. This encodes CSARSAKGAETQYF. The chain links TRBV20-1 to TRBJ2-5; 7 bases line up with TRBD1. This CDR3 has 14 amino acids. Unmatched junction bases numbered 7, after V lost 2 bases and J lost 4 bases. Germline CDR1 DFQATT, CDR2 SNEGSKA (reference sequence).

The chain joins TRBV5-1 to TRBJ2-5; D might be TRBD2 (5 bases). Trimming cost V 1 base and J 5 bases, with 18 bases left between them. In germline, CDR1 is SGHRS, CDR2 YFSETQ. The CDR3 is 16 amino acids. The CDR3 region is CASSLTEAGGWETQYF. In DNA, the CDR3 is TGCGCCAGCAGCTTGACGGAGGCAGGAGGATGGGAGACCCAGTACTTC.

The sample holds many counts of this clonotype. The rearrangement uses TRBV28 and TRBJ2-7; D is possibly TRBD1 or TRBD2 (5 bases each). V was shortened by 2 bases and J by 6 bases, with 17 bases between the two germline ends. The CDR3 has 15 residues. Germline values: CDR1 MDHEN, CDR2 SYDVKM. This CDR3 is CASSLQVGKGREQYF. The CDR3 DNA follows: TGTGCCAGCAGTTTACAAGTCGGGAAGGGACGCGAGCAGTACTTC.

This clonotype showed up many times. This may come from a read error, since a much larger clone is one base off. The chain uses TRBV6-1 and TRBJ2-5; 7 bases line up with TRBD1. The V segment lost 6 bases and the J segment 1 base; nucleotides outside the gene matches: 5. Germline-derived CDR1 and CDR2 are MNHNS and SASEGT. The CDR3 spans 14 residues. The CDR3 DNA is TGTGCCAGCAGCACCGGGACAGTCCAAGAGACCCAGTACTTC. Protein product: CASSTGTVQETQYF.

The chain couples TRBV7-8 to TRBJ1-2; TRBD1 agrees at 8 bases. Trimming took 0 bases from V and 4 from J; bases not matched to a gene: 4. Germline-derived CDR1 and CDR2 are SGHVS and FQNEAQ. This CDR3 has 15 residues. The CDR3 sequence: CASSLAGQGLYGYTF. CDR3 in DNA: TGTGCCAGCAGCTTAGCCGGACAGGGCCTCTATGGCTACACCTTC.